The clone carrying this TCR beta chain came up many times. Antigen unknown. The CDR3 spans 15 residues. Germline V CDR1 and CDR2: SGHTA, FQGNSA. V shed 6 bases and J 3 bases; nucleotides not matched to a gene: 5. The data derive from a study of regulatory T cells in long-lasting Graves disease. Study observations and caveats: Persistent Graves' patients showed less TCR diversity than newly diagnosed patients showed.

Arm-PCR of CDR3 regions and iRepertoire HTBI primers were the basis on which TCR beta libraries were built. Each CDR3 protein is one row after TCRdb ran MiXCR on the multiplex PCR reads. Of a few hundred thousand distinct CDR3 sequences in the sample, approximately 15% are singletons; the top ten hold roughly a tenth. Time point indicated: newly diagnosed GD, antithyroid drugs for less than 3 months. Generation of the TCR library employed RNA extracted from PBMCs. The data were also submitted as part of a second study, on T cells in Graves' hyperthyroidism and ophthalmopathy. In that study: Patients showing uncontrolled infection, other autoimmune disease, pregnancy or lactation were ineligible.

The chain has TRBV7-2 and TRBJ2-3, with 11 bases aligning to TRBD1. The input for sequencing was peripheral blood mononuclear cells (PBMCs), taken at new diagnosis, from a patient treated with antithyroid drugs. The receptor was isolated from a man aged 25 to 40 with Graves disease. The DNA for the CDR3 is TGTGCCAGCAGGCCCCGGGACAGGGGGACAGATACGCAGTATTTT. Translated, it gives CASRPRDRGTDTQYF.